The rows below give T cell receptor beta chains drawn from one sample of a study of beta chain features in type 1 diabetes. The protocol was immunoSEQ multiplex PCR, while the TCRdb copy is restricted to in-frame clones and leaves out a portion. The top ten hold about 0.028% of the sample, which has roughly 260,000 clones, around 21% seen once. Material for sequencing was naive CD4+ T cells from blood. Every receptor here comes from a middle-aged woman with type 1 diabetes. Each CDR3 is given with its conserved first and last residue. The order of the fields is clone size, V gene, J gene, D gene, CDR3 DNA, CDR3 protein. A D gene is named only where the DNA matches it firmly. A clone size is listed for some rows: how often the clone was seen (once, few, many), or a class if it is expanded.

>NA|TRBV18|TRBJ2-7|TRBD1
TGTGCCAGCTCACCCGACAGGGGCCCCTACGAGCAGTACTTC
CASSPDRGPYEQYF
>NA|TRBV18|TRBJ2-3|NA
TGTGCCAGCTCACCTAGGACAGACACAGATACGCAGTATTTT
CASSPRTDTDTQYF
>NA|TRBV5-1|TRBJ1-5|NA
TGCGCCAGCAGCTTAGGGGTAGAGGGCAATCAGCCCCAGCATTTT
CASSLGVEGNQPQHF
>few|TRBV7-9|TRBJ1-6|TRBD1
TGTGCCAGCAGCTCCCGCCGACAGGGGGGATCCTCACCCCTCCACTTT
CASSSRRQGGSSPLHF
>few|TRBV11-1|TRBJ1-1|NA
TGTGCCAGCAGCTTAGGACAGCTGAACACTGAAGCTTTCTTT
CASSLGQLNTEAFF
>few|TRBV20-1|TRBJ2-1|TRBD2
TGCAGTGCCCCGCGGGGGAATGAGCAGTTCTTC
CSAPRGNEQFF
>NA|TRBV27|TRBJ2-1|NA
TGTGCCAGCTCCCGCCGGGGGGCCGTACCCGATGAGCAGTTCTTC
CASSRRGAVPDEQFF
>NA|TRBV27|TRBJ2-3|NA
TGTGCCAGCAGTTACCAGGGGTCCACAGATACGCAGTATTTT
CASSYQGSTDTQYF
>NA|TRBV5-6|TRBJ1-1|TRBD1
TGTGCCAGCAGCTTGTGGACAGGTAACACTGAAGCTTTCTTT
CASSLWTGNTEAFF
>few|TRBV15|TRBJ2-1|NA
TGTGCCACCAGCAGAGATCTTGTGGACAGAGATGAGCAGTTCTTC
CATSRDLVDRDEQFF
>NA|TRBV30|TRBJ1-1|NA
TGTGCCTGGAGTGTACCCAGCGGGAACACTGAAGCTTTCTTT
CAWSVPSGNTEAFF
>NA|TRBV30|TRBJ2-1|NA
TGTGCCTGGATCCGGACTACCAATGAGCAGTTCTTC
CAWIRTTNEQFF
>few|TRBV21-1|TRBJ1-6|NA
TGTGCCAGCTGTCGGCCCGGACAGATTGAGGAGGATTTCCATAATTCACCCCTCCACTTT
CASCRPGQIEEDFHNSPLHF
>NA|TRBV2|TRBJ1-1|TRBD1
TGTGCCTCGGACAGGGCTCTATCTCTCGTACGTACTGAAGCTTTCTTT
CASDRALSLVRTEAFF
>NA|TRBV15|TRBJ1-1|NA
TGTGCCACCAGCAGAGAGCAGGGGACTGAAGCTTTCTTT
CATSREQGTEAFF
>NA|TRBV2|TRBJ1-5|NA
TGTGCCAGCACGAAAGGGGCTAACCGCAATCAGCCCCAGCATTTT
CASTKGANRNQPQHF
>NA|TRBV28|TRBJ1-2|NA
TGTGCCAGCAGCCCCCGCGGGTATGGCTACACCTTC
CASSPRGYGYTF
>few|TRBV4-3|TRBJ1-2|TRBD1
TGCGCCAGCAGCCTCCGGCGGGACAGCTATGGCTACACCTTC
CASSLRRDSYGYTF
>NA|TRBV6-5|TRBJ1-2|TRBD1
TGTGCCAGCAGAACAGGGGTGGCTGGCTACACCTTC
CASRTGVAGYTF
>NA|TRBV6-6|TRBJ1-2|TRBD1
TGTGCCAGCAGTCTGGGACAGGGGTTTGGCTACACCTTC
CASSLGQGFGYTF
>few|TRBV13|TRBJ2-1|TRBD1
TGTGCCAGCAGCCCACCGGCCCGGGACAGGTCATACAATGAGCAGTTCTTC
CASSPPARDRSYNEQFF
>NA|TRBV29-1|TRBJ1-1|TRBD1
TGCAGCGTAGCTGACAGGGCGAACACTGAAGCTTTCTTT
CSVADRANTEAFF
>NA|TRBV19|TRBJ2-1|NA
TGTGCCAGTAGTATAGGCACAGTTAATGAGCAGTTCTTC
CASSIGTVNEQFF
>NA|TRBV7-9|TRBJ1-5|NA
TGTGCCAGCAGCTTAGGGCACACGTTGGCGGATCAGCCCCAGCATTTT
CASSLGHTLADQPQHF
>few|TRBV19|TRBJ2-7|TRBD1
TGTGCCAGTAGTACCCCCGGGACAGGGACCTACGAGCAGTACTTC
CASSTPGTGTYEQYF